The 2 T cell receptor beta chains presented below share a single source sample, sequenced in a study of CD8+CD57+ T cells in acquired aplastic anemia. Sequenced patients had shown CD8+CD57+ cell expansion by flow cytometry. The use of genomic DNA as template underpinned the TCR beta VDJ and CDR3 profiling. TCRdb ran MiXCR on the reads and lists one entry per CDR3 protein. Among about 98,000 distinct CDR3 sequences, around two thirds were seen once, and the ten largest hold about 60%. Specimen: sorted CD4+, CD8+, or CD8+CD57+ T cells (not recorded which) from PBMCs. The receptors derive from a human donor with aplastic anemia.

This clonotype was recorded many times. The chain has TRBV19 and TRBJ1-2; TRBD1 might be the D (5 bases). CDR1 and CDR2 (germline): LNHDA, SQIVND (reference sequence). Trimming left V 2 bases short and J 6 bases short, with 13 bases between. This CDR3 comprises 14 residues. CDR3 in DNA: TGTGCCAGTAGTATAATCAGTGGGGGGGATGGCTACACCTTC. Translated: CASSIISGGDGYTF.

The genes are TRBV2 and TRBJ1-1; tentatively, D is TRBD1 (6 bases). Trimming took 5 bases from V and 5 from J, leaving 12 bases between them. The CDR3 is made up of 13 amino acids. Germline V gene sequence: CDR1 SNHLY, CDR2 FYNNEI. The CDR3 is CASSNNRETEAFF. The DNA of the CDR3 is TGTGCCAGCAGTAATAACAGGGAGACTGAAGCTTTCTTT.